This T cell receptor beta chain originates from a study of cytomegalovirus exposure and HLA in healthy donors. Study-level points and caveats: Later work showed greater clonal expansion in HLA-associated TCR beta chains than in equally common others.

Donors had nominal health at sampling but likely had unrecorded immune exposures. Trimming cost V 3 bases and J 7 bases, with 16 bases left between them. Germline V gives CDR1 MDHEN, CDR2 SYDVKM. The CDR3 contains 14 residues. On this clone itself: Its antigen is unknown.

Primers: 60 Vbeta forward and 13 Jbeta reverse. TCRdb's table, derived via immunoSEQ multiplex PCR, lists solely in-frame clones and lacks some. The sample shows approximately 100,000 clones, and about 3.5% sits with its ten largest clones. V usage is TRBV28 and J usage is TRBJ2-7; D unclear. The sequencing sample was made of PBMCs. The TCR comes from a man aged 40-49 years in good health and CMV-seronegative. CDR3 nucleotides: TGTGCCAGCAGTTTCCCCAGTCCTCAACCGGAGCAGTACTTC. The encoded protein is CASSFPSPQPEQYF.